This T cell receptor (beta chain) was profiled in a study of OX40 agonist ivuxolimab in advanced cancers. Study-wide findings and caveats: Averaging showed that CD8+ T cells had more expanded clones than CD4+ did.

Concerning this clone: The antigen remains unidentified.

Sequencing used immunoSEQ multiplex PCR; TCRdb keeps in-frame clones, though not all of them. Among more than 45,000 clones listed, 70% to 85% were seen once. Germline loops: CDR1 SGHAT, CDR2 FQNNGV. CDR3 length: 14 residues. Trimming took off 1 base at V and 3 bases at J, with 10 bases between the two ends. The genes are TRBV11-2 and TRBJ2-7; D is ambiguous. The sequence was obtained from an adult with an advanced solid tumor such as melanoma, head and neck, liver or kidney cancer. The sample here was CD4+ or CD8+ T cells sorted from blood, taken in a trial of the OX40 agonist ivuxolimab. CDR3 sequence: CASSLVWWDYEQYF. In DNA, the CDR3 is TGTGCCAGCAGCTTAGTTTGGTGGGACTACGAGCAGTACTTC.